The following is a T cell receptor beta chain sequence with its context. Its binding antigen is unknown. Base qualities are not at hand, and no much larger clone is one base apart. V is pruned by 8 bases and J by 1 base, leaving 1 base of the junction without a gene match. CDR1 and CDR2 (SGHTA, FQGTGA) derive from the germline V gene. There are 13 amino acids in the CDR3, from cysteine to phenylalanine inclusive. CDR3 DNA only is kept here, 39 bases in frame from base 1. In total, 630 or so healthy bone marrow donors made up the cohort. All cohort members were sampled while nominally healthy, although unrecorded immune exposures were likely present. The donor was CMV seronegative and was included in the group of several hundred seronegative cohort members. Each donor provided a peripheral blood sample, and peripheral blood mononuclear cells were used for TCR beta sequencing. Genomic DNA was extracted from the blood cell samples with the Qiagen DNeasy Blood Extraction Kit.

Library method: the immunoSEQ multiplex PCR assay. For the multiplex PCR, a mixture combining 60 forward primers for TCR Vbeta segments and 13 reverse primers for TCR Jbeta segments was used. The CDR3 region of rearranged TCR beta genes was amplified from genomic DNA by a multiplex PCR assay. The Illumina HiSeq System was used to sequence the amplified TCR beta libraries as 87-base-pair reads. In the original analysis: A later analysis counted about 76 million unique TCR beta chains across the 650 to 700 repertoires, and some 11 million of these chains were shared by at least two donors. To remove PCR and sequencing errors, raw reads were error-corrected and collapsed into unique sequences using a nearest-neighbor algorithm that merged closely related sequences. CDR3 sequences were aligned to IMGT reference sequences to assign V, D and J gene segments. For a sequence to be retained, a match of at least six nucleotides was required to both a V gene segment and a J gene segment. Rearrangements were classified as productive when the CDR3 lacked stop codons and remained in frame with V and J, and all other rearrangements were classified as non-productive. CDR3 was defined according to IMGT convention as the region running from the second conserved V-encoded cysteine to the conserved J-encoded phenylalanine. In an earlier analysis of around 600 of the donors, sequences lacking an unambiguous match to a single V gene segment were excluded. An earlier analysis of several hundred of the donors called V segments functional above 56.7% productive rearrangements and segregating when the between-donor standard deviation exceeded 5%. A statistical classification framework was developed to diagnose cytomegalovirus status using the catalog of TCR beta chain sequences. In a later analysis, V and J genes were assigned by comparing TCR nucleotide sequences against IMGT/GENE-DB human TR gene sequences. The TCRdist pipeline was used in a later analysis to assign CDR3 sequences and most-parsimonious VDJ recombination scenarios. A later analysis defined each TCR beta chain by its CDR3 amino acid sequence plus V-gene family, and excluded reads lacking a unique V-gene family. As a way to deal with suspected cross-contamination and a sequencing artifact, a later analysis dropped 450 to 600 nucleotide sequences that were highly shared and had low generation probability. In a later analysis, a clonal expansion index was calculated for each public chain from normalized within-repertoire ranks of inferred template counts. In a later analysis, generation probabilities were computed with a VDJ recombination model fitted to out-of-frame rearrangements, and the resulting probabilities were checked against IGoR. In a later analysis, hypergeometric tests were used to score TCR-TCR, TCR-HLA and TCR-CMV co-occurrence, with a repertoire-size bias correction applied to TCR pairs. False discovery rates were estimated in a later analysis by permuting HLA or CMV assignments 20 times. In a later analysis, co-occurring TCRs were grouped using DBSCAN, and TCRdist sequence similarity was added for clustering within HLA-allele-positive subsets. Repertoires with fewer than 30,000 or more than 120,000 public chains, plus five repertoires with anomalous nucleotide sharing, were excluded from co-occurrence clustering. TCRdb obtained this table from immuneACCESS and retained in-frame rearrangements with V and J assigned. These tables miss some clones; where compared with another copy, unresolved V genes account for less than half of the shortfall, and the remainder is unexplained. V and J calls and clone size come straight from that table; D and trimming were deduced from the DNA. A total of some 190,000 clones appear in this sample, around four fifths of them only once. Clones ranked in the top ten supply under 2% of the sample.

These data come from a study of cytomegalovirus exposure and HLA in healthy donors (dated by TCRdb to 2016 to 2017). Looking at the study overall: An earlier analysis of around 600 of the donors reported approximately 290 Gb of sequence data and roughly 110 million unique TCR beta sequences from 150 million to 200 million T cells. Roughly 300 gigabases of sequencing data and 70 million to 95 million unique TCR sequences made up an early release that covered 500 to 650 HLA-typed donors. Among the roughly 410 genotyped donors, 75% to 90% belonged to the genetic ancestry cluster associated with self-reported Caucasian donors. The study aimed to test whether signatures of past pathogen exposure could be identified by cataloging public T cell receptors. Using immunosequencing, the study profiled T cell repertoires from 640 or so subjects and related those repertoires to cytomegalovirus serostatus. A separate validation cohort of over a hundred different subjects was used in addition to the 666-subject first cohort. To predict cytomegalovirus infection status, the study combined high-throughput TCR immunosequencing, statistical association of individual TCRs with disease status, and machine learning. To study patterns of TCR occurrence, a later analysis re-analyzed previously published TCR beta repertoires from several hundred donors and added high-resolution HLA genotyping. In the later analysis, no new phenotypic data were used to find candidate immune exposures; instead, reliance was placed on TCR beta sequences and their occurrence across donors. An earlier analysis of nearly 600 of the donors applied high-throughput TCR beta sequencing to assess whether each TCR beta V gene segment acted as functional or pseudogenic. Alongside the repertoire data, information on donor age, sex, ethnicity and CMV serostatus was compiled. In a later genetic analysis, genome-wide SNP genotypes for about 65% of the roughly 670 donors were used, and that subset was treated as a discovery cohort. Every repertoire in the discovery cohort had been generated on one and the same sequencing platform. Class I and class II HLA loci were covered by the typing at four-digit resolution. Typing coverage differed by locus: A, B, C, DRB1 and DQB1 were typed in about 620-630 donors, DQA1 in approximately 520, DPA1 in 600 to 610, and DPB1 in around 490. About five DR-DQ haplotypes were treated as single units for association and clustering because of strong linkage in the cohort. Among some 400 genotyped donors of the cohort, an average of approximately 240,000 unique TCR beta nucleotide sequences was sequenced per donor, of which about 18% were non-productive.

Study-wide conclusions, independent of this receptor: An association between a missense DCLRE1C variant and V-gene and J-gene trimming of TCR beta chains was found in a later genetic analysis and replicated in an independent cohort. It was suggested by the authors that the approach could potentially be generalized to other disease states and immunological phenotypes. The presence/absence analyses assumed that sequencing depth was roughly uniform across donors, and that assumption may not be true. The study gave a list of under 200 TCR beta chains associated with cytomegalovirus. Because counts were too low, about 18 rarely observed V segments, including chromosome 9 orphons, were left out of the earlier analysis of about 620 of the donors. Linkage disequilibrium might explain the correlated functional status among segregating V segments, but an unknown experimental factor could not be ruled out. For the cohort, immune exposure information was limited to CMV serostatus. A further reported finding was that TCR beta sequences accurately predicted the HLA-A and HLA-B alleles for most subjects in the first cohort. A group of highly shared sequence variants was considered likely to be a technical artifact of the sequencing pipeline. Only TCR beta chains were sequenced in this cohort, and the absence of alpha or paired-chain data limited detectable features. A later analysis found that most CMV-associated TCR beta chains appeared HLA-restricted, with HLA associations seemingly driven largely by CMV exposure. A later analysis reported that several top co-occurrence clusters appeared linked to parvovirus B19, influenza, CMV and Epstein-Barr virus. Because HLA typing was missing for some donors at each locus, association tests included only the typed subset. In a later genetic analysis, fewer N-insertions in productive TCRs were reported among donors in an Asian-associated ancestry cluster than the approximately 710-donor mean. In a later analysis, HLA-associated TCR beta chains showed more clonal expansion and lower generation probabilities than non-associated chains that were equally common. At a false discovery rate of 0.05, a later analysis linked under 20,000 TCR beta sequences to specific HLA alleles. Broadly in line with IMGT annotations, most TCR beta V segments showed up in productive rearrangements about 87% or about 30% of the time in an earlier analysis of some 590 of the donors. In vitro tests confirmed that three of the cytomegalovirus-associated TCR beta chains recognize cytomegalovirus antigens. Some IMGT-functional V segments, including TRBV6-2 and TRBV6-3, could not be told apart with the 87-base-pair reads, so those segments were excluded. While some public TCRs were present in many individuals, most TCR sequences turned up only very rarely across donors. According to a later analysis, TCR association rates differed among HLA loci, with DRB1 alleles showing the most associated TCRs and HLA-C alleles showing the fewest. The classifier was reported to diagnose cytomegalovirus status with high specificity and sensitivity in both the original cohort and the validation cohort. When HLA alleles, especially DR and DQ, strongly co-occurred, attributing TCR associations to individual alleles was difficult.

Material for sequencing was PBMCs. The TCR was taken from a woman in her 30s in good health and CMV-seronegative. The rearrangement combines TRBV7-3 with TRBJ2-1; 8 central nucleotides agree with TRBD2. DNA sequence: TGTGCCAGCGGCGGGGGGTCCTACAATGAGCAGTTCTTC. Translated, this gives CASGGGSYNEQFF.